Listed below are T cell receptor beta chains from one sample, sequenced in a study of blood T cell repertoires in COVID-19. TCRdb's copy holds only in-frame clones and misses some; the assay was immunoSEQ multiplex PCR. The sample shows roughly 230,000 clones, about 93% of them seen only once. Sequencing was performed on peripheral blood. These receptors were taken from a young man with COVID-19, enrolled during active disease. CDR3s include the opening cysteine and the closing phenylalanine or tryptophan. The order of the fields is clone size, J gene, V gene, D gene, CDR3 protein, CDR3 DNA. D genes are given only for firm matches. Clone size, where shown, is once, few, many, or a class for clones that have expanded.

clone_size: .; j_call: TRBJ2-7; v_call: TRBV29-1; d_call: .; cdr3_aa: CSVERQGITYEQYF; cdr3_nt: TGCAGCGTTGAGAGGCAGGGGATAACCTACGAGCAGTACTTC
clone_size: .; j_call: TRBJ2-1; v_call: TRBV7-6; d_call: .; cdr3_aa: CASSLSRGHEQFF; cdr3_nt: TGTGCCAGCAGCTTAAGTAGGGGCCATGAGCAGTTCTTC
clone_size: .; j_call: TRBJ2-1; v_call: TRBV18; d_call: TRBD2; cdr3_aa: CASSPPPGGHEQFF; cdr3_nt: TGTGCCAGCTCACCCCCCCCGGGGGGACATGAGCAGTTCTTC
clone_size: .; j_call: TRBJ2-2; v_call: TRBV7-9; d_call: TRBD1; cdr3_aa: CASSHRGTYTGELFF; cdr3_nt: TGTGCCAGCAGCCACAGGGGGACTTACACCGGGGAGCTGTTTTTT
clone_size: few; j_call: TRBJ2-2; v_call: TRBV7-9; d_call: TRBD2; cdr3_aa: CASSLYVGGDTGELFF; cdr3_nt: TGTGCCAGCAGCTTATACGTGGGAGGGGACACCGGGGAGCTGTTTTTT
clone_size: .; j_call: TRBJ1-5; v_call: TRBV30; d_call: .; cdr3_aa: CAWSWGGDQPQHF; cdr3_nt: TGTGCCTGGAGTTGGGGCGGAGATCAGCCCCAGCATTTT
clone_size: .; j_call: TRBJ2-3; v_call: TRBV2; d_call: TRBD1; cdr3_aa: CASSVGQGADTQYF; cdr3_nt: TGTGCCAGCAGTGTAGGACAGGGGGCAGATACGCAGTATTTT
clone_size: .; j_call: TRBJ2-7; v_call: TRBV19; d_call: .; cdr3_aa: CASSISVSGYEQYF; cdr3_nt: TGTGCCAGTAGTATTTCGGTCAGCGGATACGAGCAGTACTTC
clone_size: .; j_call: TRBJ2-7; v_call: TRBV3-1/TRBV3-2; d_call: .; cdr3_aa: CASSQPSAYEQYF; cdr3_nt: TGTGCCAGCAGCCAACCTAGTGCCTACGAGCAGTACTTC
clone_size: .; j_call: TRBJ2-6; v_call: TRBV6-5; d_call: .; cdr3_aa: CASVRSGANVLTF; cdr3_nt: TGTGCCAGCGTCCGCTCTGGGGCCAACGTCCTGACTTTC
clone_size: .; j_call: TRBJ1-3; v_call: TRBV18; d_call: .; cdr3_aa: CASSPRGLSGNTIYF; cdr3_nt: TGTGCCAGCTCACCAAGAGGCCTCTCTGGAAACACCATATATTTT
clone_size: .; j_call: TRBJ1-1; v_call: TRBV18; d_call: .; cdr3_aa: CASSPRNGGWGTEAFF; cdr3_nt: TGTGCCAGCTCACCACGGAACGGGGGATGGGGAACTGAAGCTTTCTTT
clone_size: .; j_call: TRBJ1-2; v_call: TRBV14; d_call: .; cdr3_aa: CASSQDFGRVRGYTF; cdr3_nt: TGTGCCAGCAGCCAAGATTTCGGGAGAGTTCGAGGCTACACCTTC
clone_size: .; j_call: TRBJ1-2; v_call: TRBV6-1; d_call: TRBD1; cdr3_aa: CASSEATGIDYGYTF; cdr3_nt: TGTGCCAGCAGTGAAGCGACAGGGATCGACTATGGCTACACCTTC
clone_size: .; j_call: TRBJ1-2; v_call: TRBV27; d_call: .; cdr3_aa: CASRGGGRVDGYTF; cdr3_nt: TGTGCCAGCAGAGGGGGGGGGCGTGTCGATGGCTACACCTTC
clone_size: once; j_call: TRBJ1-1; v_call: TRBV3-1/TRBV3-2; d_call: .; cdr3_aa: CASSHSGSDTEAFF; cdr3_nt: TGTGCCAGCAGCCACTCAGGGTCGGACACTGAAGCTTTCTTT
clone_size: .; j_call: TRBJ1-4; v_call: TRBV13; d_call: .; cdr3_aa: CASSLSLGGPATNEKLFF; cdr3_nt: TGTGCCAGCAGCTTATCCCTGGGGGGGCCTGCAACTAATGAAAAACTGTTTTTT
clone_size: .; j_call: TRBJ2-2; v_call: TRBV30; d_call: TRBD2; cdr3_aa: CAWSVPYGGGRTGELFF; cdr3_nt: TGTGCCTGGAGTGTACCCTACGGCGGGGGAAGAACCGGGGAGCTGTTTTTT
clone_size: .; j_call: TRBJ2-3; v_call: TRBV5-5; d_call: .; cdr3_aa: CASSSLHTGSQDTQYF; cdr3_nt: TGTGCCAGCAGCTCTCTACATACAGGGAGTCAAGATACGCAGTATTTT
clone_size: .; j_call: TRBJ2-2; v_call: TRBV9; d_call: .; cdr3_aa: CASSPRDSPNTGELFF; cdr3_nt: TGTGCCAGCAGCCCGCGGGACAGCCCCAACACCGGGGAGCTGTTTTTT
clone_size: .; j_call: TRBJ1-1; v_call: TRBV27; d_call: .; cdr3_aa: CASRPSGVTNTEAFF; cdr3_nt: TGTGCCAGCAGGCCCTCAGGGGTTACGAACACTGAAGCTTTCTTT
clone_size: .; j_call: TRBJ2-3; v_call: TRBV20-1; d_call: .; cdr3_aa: CRGGGADTQYF; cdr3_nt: TGCAGGGGAGGGGGGGCGGATACGCAGTATTTT
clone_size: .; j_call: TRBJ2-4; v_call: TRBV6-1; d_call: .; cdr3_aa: CASSELRPGKNIQYF; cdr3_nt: TGTGCCAGCAGTGAACTGAGGCCAGGGAAAAACATTCAGTACTTC
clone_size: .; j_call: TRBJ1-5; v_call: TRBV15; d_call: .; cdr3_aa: CATSRVSGRVGNQPQHF; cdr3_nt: TGTGCCACCAGCAGAGTATCAGGGAGGGTCGGAAATCAGCCCCAGCATTTT
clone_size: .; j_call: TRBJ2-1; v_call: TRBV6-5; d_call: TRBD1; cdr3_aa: CASRTQGASNEQFF; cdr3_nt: TGTGCCAGCAGGACACAGGGGGCGTCTAATGAGCAGTTCTTC
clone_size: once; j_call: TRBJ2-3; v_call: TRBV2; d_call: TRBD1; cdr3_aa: CASNRRQGSTDTQYF; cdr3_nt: TGTGCCAGCAACCGTAGACAGGGTAGCACAGATACGCAGTATTTT
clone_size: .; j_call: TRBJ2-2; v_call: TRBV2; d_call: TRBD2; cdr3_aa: CASSLSGGPNTGELFF; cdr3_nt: TGTGCCAGCAGTCTTAGCGGGGGCCCGAACACCGGGGAGCTGTTTTTT
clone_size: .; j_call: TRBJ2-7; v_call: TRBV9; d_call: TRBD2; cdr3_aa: CASSVGASGGTSEQYF; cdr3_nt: TGTGCCAGCAGCGTAGGGGCTAGCGGGGGGACCTCCGAGCAGTACTTC
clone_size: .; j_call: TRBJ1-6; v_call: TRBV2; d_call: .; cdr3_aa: CASSESGGQSSYNSPLHF; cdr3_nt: TGTGCCAGCAGTGAATCGGGGGGCCAAAGCTCCTATAATTCACCCCTCCACTTT
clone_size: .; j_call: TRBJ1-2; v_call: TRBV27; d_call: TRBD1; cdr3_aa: CASTRTGMTNYGYTF; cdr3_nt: TGTGCCAGCACAAGGACAGGGATGACTAACTATGGCTACACCTTC
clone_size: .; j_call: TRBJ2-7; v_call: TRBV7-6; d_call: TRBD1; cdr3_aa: CASSLGGTGSYEQYF; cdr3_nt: TGTGCCAGCAGCTTAGGGGGGACAGGCTCCTACGAGCAGTACTTC
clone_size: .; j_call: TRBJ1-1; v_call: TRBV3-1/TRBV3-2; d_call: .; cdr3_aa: CASSPGTRGGNTEAFF; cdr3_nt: TGTGCCAGCAGCCCCGGAACGAGGGGAGGAAACACTGAAGCTTTCTTT
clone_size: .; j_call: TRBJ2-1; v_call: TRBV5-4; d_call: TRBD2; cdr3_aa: CASSLSSGGYNEQFF; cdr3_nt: TGTGCCAGCAGCTTGTCCAGCGGGGGGTACAATGAGCAGTTCTTC
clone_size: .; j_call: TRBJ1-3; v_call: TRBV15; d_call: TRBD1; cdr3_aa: CATSRDPGQGLIVSSGNTIYF; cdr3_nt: TGTGCCACCAGCAGAGACCCCGGACAGGGGCTGATTGTTAGCTCTGGAAACACCATATATTTT
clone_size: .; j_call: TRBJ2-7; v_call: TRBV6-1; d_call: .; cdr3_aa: CASSEFVGTASYEQYF; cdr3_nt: TGTGCCAGCAGTGAATTTGTGGGGACTGCCTCCTACGAGCAGTACTTC
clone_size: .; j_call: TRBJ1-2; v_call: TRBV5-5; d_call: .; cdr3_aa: CASSLASWQVALVYGYTF; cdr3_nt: TGTGCCAGCAGCTTGGCCTCTTGGCAGGTCGCTTTGGTCTATGGCTACACCTTC
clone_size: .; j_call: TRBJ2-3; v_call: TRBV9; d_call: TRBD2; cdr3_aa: CASSVRRGTTDTQYF; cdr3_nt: TGTGCCAGCAGCGTAAGGCGGGGGACCACAGATACGCAGTATTTT
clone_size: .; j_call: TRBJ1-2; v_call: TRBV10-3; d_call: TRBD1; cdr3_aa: CAIRDRDRGNYGYTF; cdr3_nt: TGTGCCATCAGAGACCGGGACAGGGGAAACTATGGCTACACCTTC
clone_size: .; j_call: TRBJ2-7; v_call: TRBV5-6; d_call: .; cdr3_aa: CASSLFESSPYEQYF; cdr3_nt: TGTGCCAGCAGCTTGTTCGAGTCGTCCCCCTACGAGCAGTACTTC
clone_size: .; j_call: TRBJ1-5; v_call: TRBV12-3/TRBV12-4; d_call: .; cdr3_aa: CASSFWRGPQHF; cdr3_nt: TGTGCCAGCAGTTTTTGGAGGGGGCCCCAGCATTTT
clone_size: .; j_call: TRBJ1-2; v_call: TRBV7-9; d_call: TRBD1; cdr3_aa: CASRGDRGRRGYTF; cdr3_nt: TGTGCCAGCAGGGGTGACAGGGGGCGGAGGGGCTACACCTTC
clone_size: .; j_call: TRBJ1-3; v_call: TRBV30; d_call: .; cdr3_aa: CAWSAKSPTTIYF; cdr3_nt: TGTGCCTGGAGTGCCAAAAGCCCTACCACCATATATTTT
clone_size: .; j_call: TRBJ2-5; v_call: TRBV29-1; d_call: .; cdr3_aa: CSVETPGESQETQYF; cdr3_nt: TGCAGCGTTGAAACCCCCGGGGAGAGCCAAGAGACCCAGTACTTC
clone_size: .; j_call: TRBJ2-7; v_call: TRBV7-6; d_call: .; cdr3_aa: CASSLGAASAGYEQYF; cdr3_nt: TGTGCCAGCAGCTTAGGAGCGGCGTCAGCGGGCTACGAGCAGTACTTC
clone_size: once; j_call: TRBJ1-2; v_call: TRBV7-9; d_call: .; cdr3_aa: CASSLAARGIYGYTF; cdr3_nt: TGTGCCAGCAGCTTAGCGGCCAGGGGAATCTATGGCTACACCTTC
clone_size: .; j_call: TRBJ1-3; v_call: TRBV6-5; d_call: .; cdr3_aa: CASSGGLGNTIYF; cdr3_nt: TGTGCCAGCAGCGGGGGATTAGGAAACACCATATATTTT
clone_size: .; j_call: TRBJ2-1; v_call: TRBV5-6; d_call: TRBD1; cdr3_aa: CASSPNRGSSYNEQFF; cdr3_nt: TGTGCCAGCAGCCCTAACAGGGGATCATCCTACAATGAGCAGTTCTTC
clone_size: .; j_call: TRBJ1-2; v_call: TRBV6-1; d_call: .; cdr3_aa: CASSERGSWGYTF; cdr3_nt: TGTGCCAGCAGTGAGCGGGGCTCCTGGGGCTACACCTTC